A selection of T cell receptor beta chains follows, all from one sample in a study of cytomegalovirus exposure and HLA in healthy donors. Sequencing was performed with immunoSEQ multiplex PCR; in TCRdb, only in-frame clones are kept and a portion is missing. The table shows about 330,000 clones, with around 86% occurring only once. The sequencing input was PBMCs. The receptors here all came from a woman younger than 30 in good health and CMV-seronegative. The CDR3 runs from the conserved cysteine through the conserved F or W. The D gene is left open where the match is weak. Clone size is given for some rows only: seen once, a few or many times, or a class if the clone is expanded.

v_call: TRBV27
clone_size: -
j_call: TRBJ2-7
cdr3_length: 18
d_call: TRBD2
cdr3_aa: CASSLTSGIWDGDYEQYF
cdr3_nt: TGTGCCAGCAGTTTAACTAGCGGGATATGGGATGGGGACTACGAGCAGTACTTC

v_call: TRBV28
clone_size: once
j_call: TRBJ2-1
cdr3_length: 11
d_call: -
cdr3_aa: CASSRGNEQFF
cdr3_nt: TGTGCCAGCAGTCGGGGCAATGAGCAGTTCTTC

v_call: TRBV9
clone_size: -
j_call: TRBJ2-7
cdr3_length: 13
d_call: TRBD2
cdr3_aa: CASSVNPGGEQYF
cdr3_nt: TGTGCCAGCAGCGTGAACCCGGGGGGCGAGCAGTACTTC

v_call: TRBV6-5
clone_size: -
j_call: TRBJ2-3
cdr3_length: 16
d_call: TRBD1
cdr3_aa: CASSYSKDRVTDTQYF
cdr3_nt: TGTGCCAGCAGTTACTCGAAGGACAGGGTCACAGATACGCAGTATTTT

v_call: TRBV6-5
clone_size: few
j_call: TRBJ2-7
cdr3_length: 14
d_call: -
cdr3_aa: CASSPRTGTYEQYF
cdr3_nt: TGTGCCAGCAGTCCCCGGACTGGAACCTACGAGCAGTACTTC

v_call: TRBV18
clone_size: few
j_call: TRBJ1-4
cdr3_length: 14
d_call: -
cdr3_aa: CASSRGGSAEKLFF
cdr3_nt: TGTGCCAGCTCACGGGGAGGGTCGGCTGAAAAACTGTTTTTT

v_call: TRBV28
clone_size: once
j_call: TRBJ2-5
cdr3_length: 15
d_call: -
cdr3_aa: CASSKTPAHGETQYF
cdr3_nt: TGTGCCAGCAGTAAGACTCCTGCCCACGGAGAGACCCAGTACTTC

v_call: TRBV28
clone_size: few
j_call: TRBJ1-1
cdr3_length: 13
d_call: -
cdr3_aa: CASSLAGNTEAFF
cdr3_nt: TGTGCCAGCAGTTTAGCGGGGAACACTGAAGCTTTCTTT

v_call: TRBV7-3
clone_size: once
j_call: TRBJ1-2
cdr3_length: 13
d_call: -
cdr3_aa: CASSPRDTLDYTF
cdr3_nt: TGTGCCAGCAGCCCCCGGGACACTCTTGACTACACCTTC

v_call: TRBV11-2
clone_size: -
j_call: TRBJ2-1
cdr3_length: 15
d_call: TRBD2
cdr3_aa: CASSSLAGGRNEQFF
cdr3_nt: TGTGCCAGCAGCTCCCTAGCGGGAGGCCGGAATGAGCAGTTCTTC

v_call: TRBV29-1
clone_size: -
j_call: TRBJ1-1
cdr3_length: 15
d_call: -
cdr3_aa: CSVFPRGGLGLEAFF
cdr3_nt: TGCAGCGTTTTCCCTCGCGGGGGGCTGGGGTTAGAAGCTTTCTTT

v_call: TRBV6-5
clone_size: -
j_call: TRBJ1-5
cdr3_length: 14
d_call: -
cdr3_aa: CASSYRGLNQPQHF
cdr3_nt: TGTGCCAGCAGTTACAGGGGACTCAATCAGCCCCAGCATTTT

v_call: TRBV4-2
clone_size: -
j_call: TRBJ2-2
cdr3_length: 14
d_call: -
cdr3_aa: CASSQDPAGGELFF
cdr3_nt: TGTGCCAGCAGCCAAGACCCGGCGGGCGGGGAGCTGTTTTTT

v_call: TRBV2
clone_size: few
j_call: TRBJ1-5
cdr3_length: 15
d_call: TRBD1
cdr3_aa: CASSGQGLGNQPQHF
cdr3_nt: TGTGCCAGCAGTGGACAGGGATTGGGGAATCAGCCCCAGCATTTT

v_call: TRBV5-1
clone_size: -
j_call: TRBJ1-5
cdr3_length: 15
d_call: -
cdr3_aa: CASSLEGQAYQPQHF
cdr3_nt: TGCGCCAGCAGCTTGGAGGGGCAGGCTTATCAGCCCCAGCATTTT

v_call: TRBV7-3
clone_size: -
j_call: TRBJ1-2
cdr3_length: 15
d_call: TRBD1
cdr3_aa: CASSLGTGENYGYTF
cdr3_nt: TGTGCCAGCAGCTTAGGGACAGGGGAAAACTATGGCTACACCTTC

v_call: TRBV18
clone_size: -
j_call: TRBJ1-1
cdr3_length: 13
d_call: TRBD1
cdr3_aa: CASSGTEDTEAFF
cdr3_nt: TGTGCCAGTTCCGGGACAGAGGACACTGAAGCTTTCTTT

v_call: TRBV7-9
clone_size: few
j_call: TRBJ1-2
cdr3_length: 16
d_call: -
cdr3_aa: CASSLHTGYKDYGYTF
cdr3_nt: TGTGCCAGCAGCTTACACACAGGCTACAAGGACTATGGCTACACCTTC

v_call: TRBV7-2
clone_size: -
j_call: TRBJ1-1
cdr3_length: 14
d_call: TRBD1
cdr3_aa: CASSSQGQGTEAFF
cdr3_nt: TGTGCCAGCAGCTCACAGGGGCAAGGCACTGAAGCTTTCTTT

v_call: TRBV7-9
clone_size: -
j_call: TRBJ2-5
cdr3_length: 14
d_call: TRBD1
cdr3_aa: CASSSRTGGETQYF
cdr3_nt: TGTGCCAGCAGCTCGAGGACAGGGGGAGAGACCCAGTACTTC

v_call: TRBV4-2
clone_size: -
j_call: TRBJ2-4
cdr3_length: 17
d_call: -
cdr3_aa: CASSQDRAGPPKNIQYF
cdr3_nt: TGTGCCAGCAGCCAAGATCGGGCGGGACCCCCCAAAAACATTCAGTACTTC

v_call: TRBV6-5
clone_size: -
j_call: TRBJ1-5
cdr3_length: 15
d_call: -
cdr3_aa: CASRTGNNFNQPQHF
cdr3_nt: TGTGCCAGCAGGACAGGTAATAACTTCAATCAGCCCCAGCATTTT

v_call: TRBV2
clone_size: -
j_call: TRBJ2-5
cdr3_length: 16
d_call: TRBD2
cdr3_aa: CASKGGLAGFEETQYF
cdr3_nt: TGTGCCAGCAAGGGGGGACTAGCGGGTTTTGAAGAGACCCAGTACTTC

v_call: TRBV27
clone_size: -
j_call: TRBJ2-5
cdr3_length: 14
d_call: TRBD1
cdr3_aa: CASSQGTDQETQYF
cdr3_nt: TGTGCCAGCAGTCAGGGGACAGACCAAGAGACCCAGTACTTC

v_call: TRBV11-2
clone_size: -
j_call: TRBJ2-7
cdr3_length: 15
d_call: -
cdr3_aa: CASSLALVSAYEQYF
cdr3_nt: TGTGCCAGCAGCTTAGCTCTCGTTTCGGCCTACGAGCAGTACTTC

v_call: TRBV7-9
clone_size: few
j_call: TRBJ2-7
cdr3_length: 11
d_call: TRBD1
cdr3_aa: CASSSDRGLDF
cdr3_nt: TGTGCCAGCAGCTCGGACAGGGGGTTGGACTTC

v_call: TRBV2
clone_size: -
j_call: TRBJ2-1
cdr3_length: 17
d_call: -
cdr3_aa: CASQDPWQGVIYNEQFF
cdr3_nt: TGTGCCAGCCAGGACCCTTGGCAAGGGGTCATATACAATGAGCAGTTCTTC

v_call: TRBV28
clone_size: -
j_call: TRBJ1-1
cdr3_length: 16
d_call: -
cdr3_aa: CASSSLARDSSTEAFF
cdr3_nt: TGTGCCAGCAGTTCCCTCGCCAGGGATTCGAGTACTGAAGCTTTCTTT